This TCR beta chain derives from a study of robustness of blood B and T cell sequencing (dated 2018 in TCRdb). About the full investigation: The goal of the study was to figure out the amount of peripheral blood required to reliably characterize the TCRbeta and IgG repertoires of an individual. Each of the roughly ten independently drawn blood samples had its TCRbeta and IgG repertoires measured. For technical replicates, two replicate TCRbeta cDNA libraries were prepared from one shared RNA pool that came from a single 10 ml draw. Overall study outcomes, separate from this receptor: Because EDTA tubes had to be fractionated immediately, the use of EDTA tubes in multi-site collections was limited. Pooling tubes did not make the overlap of rare TCRbeta clonotypes any better, which implies that much larger blood volumes would be needed to capture those rare clonotypes. When technical replicate libraries were compared, roughly 95% of the top 10,000 TCRbeta clonotypes in one library also turned up in the other. The TCRbeta rarefaction curves did not fully level off, which suggests either under-sequencing or many low-abundance clonotypes. Every single 10 ml sample contained the 1,000 most abundant TCRbeta clonotypes from the pooled draws. One pair of TCRbeta libraries showed evidence of cross-contamination, likely from batch processing; the shared UMI-sequence pairs were removed. Coverage of the top 10,000 TCRbeta clonotypes approached saturation when 3 or 4 tubes (about 30-45 ml blood) were combined.

TCRbeta repertoires were measured from mRNA instead of genomic DNA, an approach that captures expressed receptors. Without cell sorting, buffy coat leukocytes were collected into Trizol, and RNA was extracted using the Direct-zol RNA MiniPrep Plus kit. To separate plasma, buffy coat and red blood cells, EDTA blood tubes were immediately centrifuged at 4 degrees C. Spanning cysteine to phenylalanine, the CDR3 consists of 12 amino acids. Only the CDR3 DNA stays, 36 bases, in frame from base 1. Via the germline V gene (reference sequence), CDR1 is SGHAT and CDR2 FQDESV. The germline ends are 5 bases apart after V is trimmed by 5 bases and J by 1 base. The method behind the library was PCR. Sequencer: Illumina MiSeq. Synthesis of cDNA relied on SMARTScribe reverse transcriptase together with a 5' template-switch oligo that added a universal priming site. The template-switch oligo carried a 12-nucleotide random unique molecular identifier (UMI) that tagged each cDNA molecule. During reverse transcription, TCRbeta transcripts were targeted by chain-specific reverse primers. Uracil DNA glycosylase treatment was used to remove residual template-switch adapters, and a Qiagen MinElute kit was used to purify the cDNA. The first PCR used KAPA HiFi HotStart ReadyMix for around 25 cycles, split across four 50 ul reactions with step-out primers. First-round PCR products were gel-purified before further amplification. Illumina Nextera adapters were added in a second roughly 8-cycle PCR, after which libraries were purified and pooled. The UMI barcode for each TCRbeta molecule was captured by a 50-nucleotide 5' read. As for how the authors treated the data: Reads were grouped by UMI into consensus reads using the MIGEC toolkit. Final reads were produced by merging forward and reverse consensus reads with PEAR. Identical UMI-sequence pairs found in more than one library were treated as cross-sample contamination and removed by a custom decontamination script. MIGMAP, a wrapper around IgBLAST, was used for V(D)J assignment and CDR3 extraction. A TCR clonotype was defined as sharing the same V gene, J gene and CDR3 amino acid sequence, and CDR1 and CDR2 were not sequenced. The public reads were quality trimmed at Q25 with fastp and then assembled into clones with MiXCR by TCRdb, keeping productive beta chains. One record per CDR3 amino acid sequence lists the most common genes and DNA. What appears here as the V and J calls and clone size reflects TCRdb's work, not the paper's. A total of over a thousand distinct CDR3 sequences appear in this sample, roughly 69% of them only once. The ten largest clones capture 40% to 50% of the sample.

This clonotype was picked up a small number of times. There is no known antigen for this receptor. No quality values exist for individual bases; no much larger clone is one base distant. Recombination linked TRBV11-1 to TRBJ1-1; the D gene is unclear. Sequences were obtained from peripheral blood. This sequence originates from a human donor in good health. The DNA reads as follows: TGTGCCAGCAGCACCTCGAACACTGAAGCTTTCTTT. Its translation is CASSTSNTEAFF. The full variable domain, with segments outside the CDR3 supplied by the reference TRBV11-1 and TRBJ1-1 proteins, appears as EAEVAQSPRYKITEKSQAVAFWCDPISGHATLYWYRQILGQGPELLVQFQDESVVDDSQLPKDRFSAERLKGVDSTLKIQPAELGDSAMYLCASSTSNTEAFFGQGTRLTVV.